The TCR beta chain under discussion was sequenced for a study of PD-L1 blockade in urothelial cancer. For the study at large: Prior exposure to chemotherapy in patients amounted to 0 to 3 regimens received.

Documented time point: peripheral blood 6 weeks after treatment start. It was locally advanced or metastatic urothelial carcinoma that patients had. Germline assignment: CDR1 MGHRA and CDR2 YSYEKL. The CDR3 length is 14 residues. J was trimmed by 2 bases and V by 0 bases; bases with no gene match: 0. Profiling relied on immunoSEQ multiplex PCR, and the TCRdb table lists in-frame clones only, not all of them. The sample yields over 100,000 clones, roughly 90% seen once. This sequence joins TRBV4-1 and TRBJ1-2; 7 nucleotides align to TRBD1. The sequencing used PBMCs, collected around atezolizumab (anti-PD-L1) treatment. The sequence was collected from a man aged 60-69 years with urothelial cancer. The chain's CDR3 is CASSQETGNYGYTF. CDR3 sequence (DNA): TGCGCCAGCAGCCAAGAGACAGGGAACTATGGCTACACCTTC.